These 8 T cell receptor beta chains were all obtained from the same sample, sequenced in a study of OX40 agonist ivuxolimab in advanced cancers. Repertoires were generated with immunoSEQ multiplex PCR, while TCRdb's copy carries only in-frame clones and drops some. Of about 46,000 clones listed, approximately 88% are singletons. This specimen consisted of CD4+ or CD8+ T cells sorted from blood, obtained in a trial of the OX40 agonist ivuxolimab. These receptors were obtained from an adult with an advanced solid tumor such as melanoma, head and neck, liver or kidney cancer.

The V call is TRBV29-1, the J call TRBJ2-2; TRBD1 matches 8 bases. With V trimmed by 6 bases and J by 6 bases, 15 bases remained unmatched. CDR1 is SQVTM, CDR2 ANQGSEA, per germline. There are 16 residues in the CDR3. The CDR3, as DNA: TGCAGCGTATGGGGTGGACAGGGCGGTGTGGCCGGGGAGCTGTTTTTT. Translating it yields CSVWGGQGGVAGELFF.

The CDR3 coding sequence is TGTGCCAGCAGCCCCCGGGGGTCCCGAGGCTACACCTTC. Amino acid sequence: CASSPRGSRGYTF. This sequence joins TRBV11-1 and TRBJ1-2; TRBD1 is a possible D gene (5 bases). The germline V gene encodes CDR1 SGHAT and CDR2 FQDESV (reference sequence). The CDR3 is 13 amino acids. Between the trimmed V and J ends, which lost 5 bases and 8 bases, there was a span of 15 bases.

The CDR3 is CASSLDRAGVGDNEQFF. The CDR3 coding sequence is TGTGCCAGCAGCTTAGATAGAGCGGGAGTGGGGGACAATGAGCAGTTCTTC. The rearrangement links TRBV11-3 to TRBJ2-1; 8 nucleotides align to TRBD2. The V gene's germline CDR1 is SGHNT and CDR2 YENEEA. This CDR3 is built from 17 residues. The trim removed 0 bases at V and 5 bases at J, leaving 9 bases unmatched.

The chain is built from TRBV6-6 and TRBJ2-3; D perhaps matches TRBD1 (6 bases). The V and J ends lost 5 bases and 0 bases respectively, with 12 bases between them. Germline lookup yields CDR1 MNHNY and CDR2 SVGAGI (reference sequence). The CDR3 is 15 amino acids. The CDR3 loop reads CASSLDRTSTDTQYF. CDR3 nucleotides: TGTGCCAGCAGTCTCGACAGGACTAGCACAGATACGCAGTATTTT.

The V gene is TRBV5-6, the J gene TRBJ2-2; D may be TRBD2 (6 bases). This CDR3 region has 13 residues. Germline V gene lookup returns CDR1 SGHDT and CDR2 YYEEEE. Trimming pared 4 bases from V and 4 bases from J, leaving 8 bases between. CDR3 residues: CASSGGSTGELFF. The CDR3 region has the DNA TGTGCCAGCAGCGGAGGGAGCACCGGGGAGCTGTTTTTT.

This sequence joins TRBV4-1 and TRBJ2-1; TRBD1 is a possible D gene (5 bases). The CDR3 is made up of 17 amino acids. V was trimmed by 2 bases and J by 4 bases, leaving 18 bases between them. Germline CDR1 and CDR2: MGHRA and YSYEKL. The DNA of the CDR3 is TGCGCCAGCAGCCAAAATCAGGGTTTAGACTTTTACAATGAGCAGTTCTTC. Translation gives CASSQNQGLDFYNEQFF.

The chain links TRBV6-6 to TRBJ2-7, with D perhaps matching TRBD2 (5 bases). There are 15 residues in the CDR3. V was trimmed by 4 bases and J by 0 bases, leaving 13 bases between them. Germline CDR1 and CDR2: MNHNY and SVGAGI (reference sequence). The CDR3: CASSLSRTFSYEQYF. In nucleotides, the CDR3 is TGTGCCAGCAGTTTGTCAAGGACTTTCTCCTACGAGCAGTACTTC.

The chain combines TRBV28 with TRBJ2-1, with D possibly matching TRBD1 (5 bases). Trimming stripped 8 bases from V and 3 bases from J, with 11 bases between. Germline V lookup: CDR1 MDHEN, CDR2 SYDVKM. The CDR3 totals 13 residues. Here the CDR3 reads CASGLDSYNEQFF. The CDR3 nucleotides read TGTGCCAGCGGGCTAGACAGCTACAATGAGCAGTTCTTC.